This TCR beta chain was sequenced in a study of OX40 agonist ivuxolimab in advanced cancers. Overall study: Enrollees could have had prior anti-PD-1, anti-PD-L1 or anti-CTLA-4 therapy, which about 40% had received.

The protocol was immunoSEQ multiplex PCR, while the TCRdb copy is restricted to in-frame clones and leaves out a portion. The sample consists of some 44,000 clones, more than 75% of them appearing once. CDR3 size: 14 residues. V lost 9 bases, J lost 4 bases, and 13 bases stayed unmatched. Germline V gene data show CDR1 as SGHRS and CDR2 as YFSETQ. The clonotype originates from an adult with an advanced solid tumor such as melanoma, head and neck, liver or kidney cancer. The J gene is TRBJ2-7, the V gene TRBV5-1; 7 bases line up with TRBD2. This sample comprised CD4+ or CD8+ T cells sorted from blood, obtained in a trial of the OX40 agonist ivuxolimab. CDR3 coding DNA: TGCGCCACCAGAGTCGATGGCGGGAGTTACGAGCAGTACTTC. Translated, it gives CATRVDGGSYEQYF.